The present entry profiles one T cell receptor beta chain with its context. What it binds is not known. The ends lost 2 bases at V and 2 bases at J; junction bases unmatched: 6. This CDR3 is 16 amino acids long. Germline V lookup: CDR1 SEHNR, CDR2 FQNEAQ (reference sequence). Healthy bone marrow donors formed the donor group. This entry comes from a study of cytomegalovirus exposure and HLA in healthy donors. Overall study: Early release data held around 82 million unique TCRs from HLA-typed donors. Findings and caveats of the study: The study designated 150 to 200 TCR beta chains cytomegalovirus-associated. Reports indicated that the classifier achieved high specificity and sensitivity in diagnosing cytomegalovirus status.

This PCR relied on a set of 60 Vbeta primers and 13 Jbeta primers. Measured with immunoSEQ multiplex PCR; TCRdb has only the in-frame clones, and not every one. The sample carries fewer than 200,000 clones, roughly 81% recorded once. Source material: PBMCs. The origin of this receptor is a young man in good health and CMV-seropositive. The genes are TRBV7-9 and TRBJ1-2; 9 bases match TRBD1. The CDR3 bases are TGTGCCAGCAGCTTATCACAGGGGGCAAAGAACTATGGCTACACCTTC. This gives the protein CASSLSQGAKNYGYTF.